These 12 T cell receptor beta chains came from one sample sequenced in a study of blood T cell repertoires in COVID-19. Sequenced by immunoSEQ multiplex PCR; TCRdb stores in-frame clones only, minus some. The sample shows 150,000 to 200,000 clones, just under 90% of them seen only once. Input material: peripheral blood. All receptors come from a man younger than 30 with active or convalescent COVID-19.

DNA of the CDR3: TGTGCCAGTAGTACTGGACAGGAGACGTATGGCTACACCTTC. It translates to CASSTGQETYGYTF. V is TRBV19 and J is TRBJ1-2, with TRBD1 matching 7 bases. V lost 4 bases, J lost 5 bases, and 7 bases stayed unmatched. Germline loops: CDR1 LNHDA, CDR2 SQIVND (reference sequence). This CDR3 is built from 14 residues.

The gene calls are TRBV6-5 and TRBJ2-3; the match to TRBD2 covers 7 bases. Per germline, CDR1 MNHEY and CDR2 SVGAGI. The ends lost 8 bases at V and 3 bases at J; junction bases unmatched: 8. This CDR3 region has 14 residues. The CDR3 protein is CASSGGWSTDTQYF. The CDR3 bases are TGTGCCAGCTCGGGAGGTTGGAGTACAGATACGCAGTATTTT.

The rearrangement links TRBV19 to TRBJ1-1, with D perhaps matching TRBD1 (5 bases). The CDR3 has 15 residues. Germline values: CDR1 LNHDA, CDR2 SQIVND (reference sequence). V was pared by 5 bases and J by 5 bases, with 18 bases between. In DNA, the CDR3 is TGTGCCAGTAGTCCCCTATGGCGGGGGGGGACTGAAGCTTTCTTT. Translated: CASSPLWRGGTEAFF.

This chain links TRBV6-5 with TRBJ2-7; TRBD2 might be the D (6 bases). Trimming pared 7 bases from V and 2 bases from J, leaving 15 bases between. This CDR3 comprises 14 residues. Germline V gene data show CDR1 as MNHEY and CDR2 as SVGAGI. CDR3 protein: CASTGTGVTYEQYF. The CDR3 DNA is TGTGCCAGCACGGGGACGGGAGTTACCTACGAGCAGTACTTC.

The rearrangement joins TRBV6-1 to TRBJ2-7; TRBD1 is a possible D gene (5 bases). Germline values: CDR1 MNHNS, CDR2 SASEGT. This CDR3 has 14 amino acids. Trimming cost V 3 bases and J 3 bases, with 12 bases left between them. CDR3 residues: CASSDLGVLYEQYF. Here the CDR3 DNA reads TGTGCCAGCAGTGATTTAGGGGTTCTCTACGAGCAGTACTTC.

The rearrangement uses TRBV5-1 and TRBJ1-4; D ambiguous. This CDR3 region has 14 residues. V was trimmed by 0 bases and J by 12 bases, leaving 15 bases between them. CDR1 is SGHRS and CDR2 is YFSETQ in the germline V gene. CDR3 sequence reads: CASSLDPGAGQLFF. The CDR3 DNA reads as TGCGCCAGCAGCTTGGATCCAGGAGCGGGCCAACTGTTTTTT.

The chain recombines TRBV16 with TRBJ2-7, with TRBD1 as a possible D gene (5 bases). The CDR3 has 13 amino acids. V lost 4 bases to trimming and J lost 7 bases, with 14 bases between them. Germline CDR1 reads KGHSY; CDR2 reads FQNENV. CDR3 amino acids: CASSLASYREQYF. The CDR3 nucleotides read TGTGCCAGCAGCCTCGCATCCTACAGGGAGCAGTACTTC.

The chain couples TRBV27 to TRBJ1-3, with unresolved D. Germline loops: CDR1 MNHEY, CDR2 SMNVEV (reference sequence). V dropped 7 bases and J dropped 0 bases, with 4 bases sitting between them. The CDR3 consists of 12 residues. CDR3 nucleotides: TGTGCCAGCACGGGCTCTGGAAACACCATATATTTT. This codes for CASTGSGNTIYF.

A single count supports this clone. The chain joins TRBV7-9 to TRBJ2-4, with D tentatively TRBD1 (5 bases). The germline V gene has CDR1 SEHNR and CDR2 FQNEAQ (reference sequence). The CDR3 is 16 amino acids. Trimming pared 1 base from V and 0 bases from J, leaving 10 bases between. The DNA of the CDR3 is TGTGCCAGCAGCTTAGGGGGCACGGGAGCCAAAAACATTCAGTACTTC. Protein: CASSLGGTGAKNIQYF.

This clone has only one observation. The V call is TRBV13, the J call TRBJ2-1, with a weak D call TRBD2 (6 bases). With 5 bases removed from V and 3 bases from J, the gap between germline ends came to 14 bases. CDR3 length: 15 residues. CDR1 is PRHDT, CDR2 FYEKMQ, per germline (reference sequence). The CDR3 loop is CASSPHRGSYNEQFF. The CDR3 DNA sequence: TGTGCCAGCAGCCCCCATCGGGGGAGCTACAATGAGCAGTTCTTC.

This chain connects TRBV12-3 or TRBV12-4 to TRBJ2-3; no reliable D call. The V end was cut by 4 bases, the J end by 5 bases, with 7 bases between. CDR3 length: 12 residues. In DNA form, the CDR3 reads TGTGCCAGCAGTTATTATAGAGATACGCAGTATTTT. Translation: CASSYYRDTQYF.

The chain uses TRBV19 and TRBJ2-1; D is possibly TRBD1 (7 bases). V was shortened by 1 base and J by 7 bases, with 26 bases between the two germline ends. The germline gives CDR1 LNHDA, CDR2 SQIVND (reference sequence). There are 19 residues in the CDR3. CDR3 amino acids: CASSIGAVRGRSARNEQFF. The CDR3 DNA reads TGTGCCAGTAGTATAGGGGCCGTCAGGGGGAGGTCGGCGCGTAATGAGCAGTTCTTC.